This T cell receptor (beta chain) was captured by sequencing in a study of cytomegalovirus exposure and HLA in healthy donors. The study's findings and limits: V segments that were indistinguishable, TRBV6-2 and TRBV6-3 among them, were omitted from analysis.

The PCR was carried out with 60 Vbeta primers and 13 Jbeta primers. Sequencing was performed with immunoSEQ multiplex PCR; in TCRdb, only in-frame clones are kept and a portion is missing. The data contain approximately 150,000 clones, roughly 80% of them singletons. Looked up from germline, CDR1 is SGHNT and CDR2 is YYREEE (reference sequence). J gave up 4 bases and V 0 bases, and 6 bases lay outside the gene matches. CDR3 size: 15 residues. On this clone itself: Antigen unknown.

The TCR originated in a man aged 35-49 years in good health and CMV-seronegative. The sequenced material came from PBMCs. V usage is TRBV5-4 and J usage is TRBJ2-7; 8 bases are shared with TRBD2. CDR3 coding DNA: TGTGCCAGCAGCTTGGAATCGGGGGGGGCGTACGAGCAGTACTTC. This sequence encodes CASSLESGGAYEQYF.